This record covers a single T cell receptor (beta chain). The sample comes from a study of regulatory T cells in long-lasting Graves disease. The time point denotes: newly diagnosed GD, antithyroid drugs for less than 3 months. From PBMCs, RNA was extracted and then used to make the TCR library. In building TCR beta libraries, iRepertoire HTBI primers were used together with Arm-PCR of CDR3 regions. TCRdb passed the multiplex PCR reads through MiXCR, listing each CDR3 protein once. The data hold under 450,000 distinct CDR3 sequences, with 15% to 20% observed a single time. The V end was cut by 0 bases, the J end by 3 bases, with 17 bases between. The germline gives CDR1 LGHNA, CDR2 YNFKEQ. CDR3 length: 17 amino acids. The same sample was also used in a study of T cells in Graves' hyperthyroidism and ophthalmopathy.

This chain links TRBV4-2 with TRBJ1-1; possibly TRBD1 for D (6 bases). The source of this sequence is a woman between 18 and 30 years old with Graves disease. The material sequenced was peripheral blood mononuclear cells (PBMCs), taken at new diagnosis, from a patient treated with antithyroid drugs. CDR3 sequence reads: CASSQEAGGPWHTEAFF. The CDR3 DNA is TGTGCCAGCAGCCAAGAGGCTGGGGGGCCCTGGCACACTGAAGCTTTCTTT.